Following are 24 T cell receptor beta chains from one sample sequenced in a study of T cell responses to AZD1222 COVID-19 vaccine (dated by TCRdb to the early 2020s). The library relied on the immunoSEQ multiplex PCR assay. The clones in this table, taken by TCRdb from immuneACCESS, are in-frame only. Not every clone is retained; where verified, under half of the shortfall comes from an unresolved V gene, and the cause of the rest is unknown. This sample gives 150,000 to 160,000 clones in total; over 90% of them show up just once. In total, the top ten clones hold approximately 1.4% of the sample. The time point label, as the study defines it: about 28 days (+/-7) after the second vaccine dose. The sample consisted of peripheral blood, taken 28 days after the second AZD1222 dose. The receptors were sampled from an adult who received the AZD1222 COVID-19 vaccine.

The chain carries TRBV11-3 and TRBJ2-5; D possibly corresponds to TRBD2 (6 bases). Germline CDR1 is SGHNT and CDR2 is YENEEA. This CDR3 has 15 amino acids. V was pared by 1 base and J by 5 bases, with 14 bases between. The CDR3 sequence is CASSLGTTSLETQYF. The CDR3 DNA sequence: TGTGCCAGCAGCTTAGGTACCACTAGCTTGGAGACCCAGTACTTC.

This chain uses TRBV10-3 with TRBJ2-3; D is possibly TRBD2 (5 bases). CDR3 size: 15 residues. Germline V gives CDR1 ENHRY, CDR2 SYGVKD. Trimming removed 6 bases at V and 6 bases at J, with 19 bases between. CDR3 region: CAIRPETRGTDTQYF. The CDR3 DNA follows: TGTGCCATCAGACCGGAGACCCGGGGAACGGATACGCAGTATTTT.

The chain employs TRBV7-8 and TRBJ2-7; possible D gene TRBD1, 5 bases. CDR1 SGHVS and CDR2 FQNEAQ come from the germline V gene. The CDR3 extends over 17 amino acids. Trimming stripped 1 base from V and 0 bases from J, with 16 bases between. Here the CDR3 DNA reads TGTGCCAGCAGCTTAGAGGGGTGGGGCGACAACTCCTACGAGCAGTACTTC. Translating it yields CASSLEGWGDNSYEQYF.

A remark on this clone: Other DNA sequences within the sample encode an identical CDR3. The chain combines TRBV27 with TRBJ1-5, with D perhaps matching TRBD1 (5 bases). The CDR3 runs 13 residues. Germline loops: CDR1 MNHEY, CDR2 SMNVEV (reference sequence). V was shortened by 6 bases and J by 4 bases, with 10 bases between the two germline ends. The CDR3 protein is CASRTGQNQPQHF. The DNA of the CDR3 is TGTGCCAGCAGAACGGGGCAGAATCAGCCCCAGCATTTT.

The gene calls are TRBV4-1 and TRBJ1-5, with D uncertain. Germline CDR1 reads MGHRA; CDR2 reads YSYEKL. The V gene lost 1 base and the J gene lost 4 bases, with 17 bases spanning the gap. CDR3 length: 17 residues. The CDR3 DNA sequence: TGCGCCAGCAGCCAAGGGTCCGGATTGGCAGTAAATCAGCCCCAGCATTTT. Protein: CASSQGSGLAVNQPQHF.

The chain links TRBV19 to TRBJ2-4, with 10 bases matching TRBD1. Germline V gives CDR1 LNHDA, CDR2 SQIVND (reference sequence). This CDR3 spans 14 amino acids. The trim removed 4 bases at V and 8 bases at J, leaving 5 bases unmatched. As DNA, the CDR3 is TGTGCCAGTAGTACTGACAGGGGGCCTGACATTCAGTACTTC. Protein product: CASSTDRGPDIQYF.

The rearrangement links TRBV7-8 to TRBJ1-6; D perhaps matches TRBD1 (6 bases). Germline values: CDR1 SGHVS, CDR2 FQNEAQ. V shed 6 bases and J shed 7 bases, with 13 bases lying between them. The CDR3 runs to 14 residues. Here the CDR3 reads CASRSGAPNSPLHF. Here the CDR3 DNA reads TGTGCCAGCAGGTCGGGGGCACCGAATTCACCCCTCCACTTT.

V is TRBV18 and J is TRBJ1-4; D is uncertain. Germline CDR1 KGHSH, CDR2 LQKENI. The V end was cut by 2 bases, the J end by 8 bases, with 9 bases between. CDR3 length: 13 amino acids. The CDR3 region is CASSPGRREKLFF. The CDR3 nucleotides are TGTGCCAGCTCACCAGGTCGTCGGGAAAAACTGTTTTTT.

The chain recombines TRBV14 with TRBJ1-3; 7 bases fit TRBD1. After removal of 1 base from V and 4 bases from J, the junction contained 1 base not matched to a gene. Germline V gene lookup returns CDR1 SGHDN and CDR2 FVKESK. There are 14 residues in the CDR3. This chain's CDR3 is CASSQAGGGNTIYF. CDR3 coding DNA: TGTGCCAGCAGCCAAGCAGGGGGAGGAAACACCATATATTTT.

The chain carries TRBV30 and TRBJ2-7; no clear D gene. The germline CDR1 and CDR2 sequences are GTSNPN and SVGIG (reference sequence). The germline V and J ends were trimmed by 2 bases and 4 bases, with 12 bases remaining between them. The CDR3 has 13 residues. CDR3 sequence: CAWSMNSPYEQYF. The CDR3 nucleotides are TGTGCCTGGAGTATGAACTCACCATACGAGCAGTACTTC.

Here the CDR3 reads CASSYETGTTEAFF. DNA of the CDR3: TGTGCCAGCAGTTACGAGACAGGTACGACTGAAGCTTTCTTT. J is TRBJ1-1 and V is TRBV6-2 or TRBV6-3; weak D call: TRBD1 (6 bases). Trimming left V 2 bases short and J 5 bases short, with 12 bases between. The germline V gene has CDR1 MNHEY and CDR2 SVGEGT. The CDR3 runs 14 residues.

This clone was seen a single time. The chain recombines TRBV6-5 with TRBJ1-4; the D is unclear. Germline CDR1 is MNHEY and CDR2 is SVGAGI. The CDR3 totals 12 residues. V was pared by 6 bases and J by 4 bases, with 6 bases between. In nucleotides, the CDR3 is TGTGCCAGCAGGGATCGTAATGAAAAACTGTTTTTT. Its translation: CASRDRNEKLFF.

The CDR3, as DNA: TGTGCCAGCATCCCCAGCGCGATCCGCGGAATCAATCAGCCCCAGCATTTT. Its translation is CASIPSAIRGINQPQHF. V is TRBV5-5 and J is TRBJ1-5; no clear D gene. Trimming removed 6 bases from V and 3 bases from J, with 22 bases in between. In germline, CDR1 is SGHKS, CDR2 YYEKEE (reference sequence). The CDR3 totals 17 residues.

J is TRBJ2-7 and V is TRBV6-6; D is perhaps TRBD1 or TRBD2 (8 bases each). Trimming left V 6 bases short and J 6 bases short, with 24 bases between. Germline V gene sequence: CDR1 MNHNY, CDR2 SVGAGI (reference sequence). CDR3 size: 16 residues. As DNA, the CDR3 is TGTGCCAGCAGCCCCCGCGGGGGGCAGGGGGCCTTCGAGCAGTACTTC. Its translation: CASSPRGGQGAFEQYF.

The chain joins TRBV9 to TRBJ1-1; TRBD1 is a possible D gene (6 bases). The V end was cut by 4 bases, the J end by 11 bases, with 15 bases between. Germline V gene data show CDR1 as SGDLS and CDR2 as YYNGEE. This CDR3 comprises 12 residues. CDR3 sequence (DNA): TGTGCCAGCAGCTCCCTGGACAGAGAGGCTTTCTTT. It yields the protein CASSSLDREAFF.

This rearrangement joins TRBV4-1 to TRBJ1-1; TRBD1 agrees at 7 bases. The CDR3 is 21 residues long. Germline values: CDR1 MGHRA, CDR2 YSYEKL. V shed 4 bases and J 0 bases; nucleotides not matched to a gene: 23. CDR3 in DNA: TGCGCCAGCAGCCGATTAACCGGGACAGCCTTACCGAGCTTTATGAACACTGAAGCTTTCTTT. This codes for CASSRLTGTALPSFMNTEAFF.

This sequence joins TRBV6-5 and TRBJ2-7; TRBD2 is a possible D gene (6 bases). The germline V gene has CDR1 MNHEY and CDR2 SVGAGI. The CDR3 is 13 residues long. V was clipped by 0 bases and J by 6 bases, with 9 bases between them. CDR3 region: CASSYSTRSEQYF. The CDR3 DNA is TGTGCCAGCAGTTACTCGACTAGATCCGAGCAGTACTTC.

The chain links TRBV2 to TRBJ2-6, with D possibly being TRBD1 (6 bases). The CDR3 is made up of 17 amino acids. V lost 2 bases and J 2 bases, leaving 13 bases between the germline ends. Germline V gene data show CDR1 as SNHLY and CDR2 as FYNNEI. The CDR3 bases are TGTGCCAGCAGTGAACTCAGGGGTCAGCCTGGGGCCAACGTCCTGACTTTC. The encoded protein is CASSELRGQPGANVLTF.

This clone was detected only once. This chain links TRBV5-8 with TRBJ2-2; no clear D gene. CDR1 is SGHTS and CDR2 is YDEGEE in the germline V gene. This CDR3 contains 14 residues. V lost 0 bases and J 1 base, leaving 4 bases between the germline ends. The CDR3, as DNA: TGTGCCAGCAGCTTGGCGATGAACACCGGGGAGCTGTTTTTT. Translation gives CASSLAMNTGELFF.

V is TRBV3-1 (or the pseudogene TRBV3-2) and J is TRBJ1-5; no reliable D call. CDR1 LGHDT and CDR2 YNNKEL come from the germline V gene (reference sequence). This CDR3 is built from 13 residues. Between the trimmed V and J ends, which lost 5 bases and 4 bases, there was a span of 9 bases. The CDR3 is CASSSTVNQPQHF. CDR3 coding DNA: TGTGCCAGCAGCTCAACAGTTAATCAGCCCCAGCATTTT.

The chain carries TRBV5-6 and TRBJ1-1, with TRBD1 as a possible D gene (5 bases). The CDR3 runs to 16 residues. V was shortened by 4 bases and J by 4 bases, with 20 bases between the two germline ends. Germline-derived CDR1 and CDR2 are SGHDT and YYEEEE. The CDR3 loop is CASSQLRDVRGTEAFF. CDR3 DNA: TGTGCCAGCAGCCAATTAAGGGACGTACGTGGCACTGAAGCTTTCTTT.

CDR3 coding DNA: TGTGCTAGTGGTCCATTAGCGGGGGGGCCGTACAATGAGCAGTTCTTC. It specifies CASGPLAGGPYNEQFF. The V and J genes are TRBV12-5 and TRBJ2-1, with TRBD2 matching 11 bases. This CDR3 has 16 residues. The germline V gene encodes CDR1 LGHNT and CDR2 FRNRAP. Losses at the gene ends were 5 bases for V and 4 bases for J; bases not matched to a gene: 7.

This rearrangement joins TRBV14 to TRBJ1-2; 8 nucleotides align to TRBD1. The CDR3 is 15 residues long. CDR1 and CDR2 from the germline V gene are SGHDN and FVKESK. Germline trimming cut 4 bases from V and 1 base from J; bases unmatched to any gene: 5. CDR3 amino acids: CASSRRTGFNYGYTF. CDR3 nucleotide sequence: TGTGCCAGCAGCCGGCGGACAGGGTTTAACTATGGCTACACCTTC.

This chain connects TRBV5-6 to TRBJ1-1; D unresolved. CDR1 and CDR2 from the germline V gene are SGHDT and YYEEEE. The germline V and J ends were trimmed by 1 base and 0 bases, with 13 bases remaining between them. The CDR3 is 16 amino acids. The CDR3 DNA follows: TGTGCCAGCAGCTTGTTTATACGGGGAGTGAACACTGAAGCTTTCTTT. Translated, it gives CASSLFIRGVNTEAFF.